Below, one T cell receptor (beta chain) is given with its context. Its target is not known. The data were produced by immunoSEQ multiplex PCR, yet TCRdb's version contains in-frame clones alone and is incomplete. The table has tens of thousands of clones, approximately 90% seen once; the top ten hold under 1%. This specimen comes from a study of OX40 agonist ivuxolimab in advanced cancers. Study-wide background: Hepatocellular carcinoma, melanoma, renal cell or head and neck cancer occurred in dose-escalation patients. Study-wide points: Clonal expansion from baseline to week 6 occurred in both CD4+ and CD8+ T cells. Normalized T-cell clonal expansion was also low in a subset of nonresponders.

In germline, CDR1 is MDHEN, CDR2 SYDVKM. The length of the CDR3 is 14 residues. J lost 1 base, V lost 5 bases, and 2 bases had no gene match. Material: CD4+ or CD8+ T cells sorted from blood, obtained in a trial of the OX40 agonist ivuxolimab. This TCR was sampled from an adult with an advanced solid tumor such as melanoma, head and neck, liver or kidney cancer. The rearrangement links TRBV28 to TRBJ2-3, with 8 bases aligning to TRBD1. This CDR3 is CASSHRGGTDTQYF. DNA for the CDR3: TGTGCCAGCAGTCACAGGGGGGGCACAGATACGCAGTATTTT.